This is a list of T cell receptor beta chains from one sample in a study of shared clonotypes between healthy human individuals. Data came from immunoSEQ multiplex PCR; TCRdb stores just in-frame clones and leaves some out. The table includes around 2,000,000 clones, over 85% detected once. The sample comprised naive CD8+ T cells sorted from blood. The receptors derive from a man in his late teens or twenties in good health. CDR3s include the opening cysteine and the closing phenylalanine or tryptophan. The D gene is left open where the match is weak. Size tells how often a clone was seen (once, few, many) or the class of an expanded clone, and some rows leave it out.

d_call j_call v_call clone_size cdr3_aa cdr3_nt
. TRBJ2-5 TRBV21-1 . CASPSGHQETQYF TGTGCCAGCCCTTCGGGTCACCAAGAGACCCAGTACTTC
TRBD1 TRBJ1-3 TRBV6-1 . CASRGQRSSGNTIYF TGTGCCAGCAGGGGACAGCGAAGCTCTGGAAACACCATATATTTT
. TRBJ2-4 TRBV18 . CASSPPGTGGGNIQYF TGTGCCAGCTCACCACCCGGGACCGGAGGCGGAAACATTCAGTACTTC
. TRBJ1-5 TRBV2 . CASSEVGTLSNQPQHF TGTGCCAGCAGTGAAGTGGGCACACTTAGCAATCAGCCCCAGCATTTT
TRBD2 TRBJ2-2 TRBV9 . CASSGLAGPQSNTGELFF TGTGCCAGCAGTGGACTAGCGGGCCCACAGTCGAACACCGGGGAGCTGTTTTTT
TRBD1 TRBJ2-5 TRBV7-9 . CASSVRDRGQETQYF TGTGCCAGCAGCGTCCGGGACAGGGGTCAAGAGACCCAGTACTTC
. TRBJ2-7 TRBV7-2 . CASSLVAPSSYEQYF TGTGCCAGCAGCTTAGTAGCGCCAAGCTCCTACGAGCAGTACTTC
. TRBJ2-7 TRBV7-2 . CASSPEGKNPYEQYF TGTGCCAGCAGCCCAGAGGGGAAAAATCCCTACGAGCAGTACTTC
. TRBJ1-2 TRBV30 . CAWSGGGTGYTF TGTGCCTGGAGTGGAGGGGGAACTGGCTACACCTTC
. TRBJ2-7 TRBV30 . CAWSPDRFYEQYF TGTGCCTGGAGTCCTGACAGGTTCTACGAGCAGTACTTC
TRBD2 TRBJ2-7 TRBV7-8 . CASSLPGLASYEQYF TGTGCCAGCAGCTTGCCGGGACTAGCGTCCTACGAGCAGTACTTC
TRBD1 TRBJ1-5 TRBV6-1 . CASSEALDRGRGQPQHF TGTGCCAGCAGTGAAGCGCTGGACAGGGGGAGGGGTCAGCCCCAGCATTTT
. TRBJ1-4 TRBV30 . CAWSVVTGTNEKLFF TGTGCCTGGAGTGTAGTGACAGGAACTAATGAAAAACTGTTTTTT
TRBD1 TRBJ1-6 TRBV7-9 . CASTRTGENSPLHF TGTGCCAGCACCCGGACAGGGGAGAATTCACCCCTCCACTTT
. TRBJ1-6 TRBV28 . CASSFSSGGSYNSPLHF TGTGCCAGCAGTTTTTCTTCGGGGGGGTCCTATAATTCACCCCTCCACTTT
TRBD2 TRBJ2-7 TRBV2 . CASSELLSSGEGPYEQYF TGTGCCAGCAGTGAACTTCTGAGCTCCGGGGAGGGGCCCTACGAGCAGTACTTC
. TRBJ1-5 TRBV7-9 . CASSPGGQPQHF TGTGCCAGCAGCCCCGGGGGGCAGCCCCAGCATTTT
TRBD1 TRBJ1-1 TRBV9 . CASSVGDRRNTEAFF TGTGCCAGCAGCGTAGGGGACAGGAGGAACACTGAAGCTTTCTTT
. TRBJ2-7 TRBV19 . CASSPSDVRTYEQYF TGTGCCAGTAGTCCGAGCGACGTGAGGACCTACGAGCAGTACTTC
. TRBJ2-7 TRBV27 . CASSLMGALSYEQYF TGTGCCAGCAGTTTAATGGGGGCCCTCTCCTACGAGCAGTACTTC
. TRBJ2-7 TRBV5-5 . CASSGGVTYEQYF TGTGCCAGCAGCGGCGGGGTAACCTACGAGCAGTACTTC
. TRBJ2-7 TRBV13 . CASSLDRDINEQYF TGTGCCAGCAGCTTAGACAGGGATATAAACGAGCAGTACTTC
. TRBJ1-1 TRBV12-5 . CASGLFGEGEAFF TGTGCTAGTGGTTTGTTTGGGGAGGGTGAAGCTTTCTTT
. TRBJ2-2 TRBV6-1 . CASSGRQVNVLTNTGELFF TGTGCCAGCAGTGGTCGACAGGTTAACGTCCTCACGAACACCGGGGAGCTGTTTTTT
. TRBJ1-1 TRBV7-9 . CASSLAEGIYTEAFF TGTGCCAGCAGCTTAGCGGAGGGTATATACACTGAAGCTTTCTTT
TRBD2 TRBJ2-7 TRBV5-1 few CASSLAGTSGYEQYF TGCGCCAGCAGCTTGGCCGGGACTAGCGGTTACGAGCAGTACTTC
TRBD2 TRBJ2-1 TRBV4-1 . CASSQGGGSYNEQFF TGCGCCAGCAGCCAAGGGGGGGGCTCCTACAATGAGCAGTTCTTC
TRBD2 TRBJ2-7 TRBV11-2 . CASNGGVGYEQYF TGTGCCAGCAATGGGGGGGTTGGATACGAGCAGTACTTC
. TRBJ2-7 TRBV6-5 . CASSYSSDAYEQYF TGTGCCAGCAGTTACTCTTCAGATGCCTACGAGCAGTACTTC